These 15 T cell receptor beta chains share one sample of origin, sequenced in a study of shared clonotypes between healthy human individuals. The naive CD8 fraction comprised CD45RO-negative cells positively selected for CCR7 and excluded terminally differentiated effector memory CD45RA+ cells. Generated by immunoSEQ multiplex PCR, the TCRdb table keeps only in-frame clones and is missing some. The sample records about 800,000 clones, just over 95% being singletons. Specimen: naive CD8+ T cells sorted from blood. The receptors here all came from a man younger than 45 in good health.

This chain joins TRBV30 and TRBJ2-7; D is possibly TRBD2 (6 bases). The germline V gene has CDR1 GTSNPN and CDR2 SVGIG (reference sequence). The CDR3 loop spans 13 amino acids. The V gene lost 5 bases and the J gene lost 2 bases, with 13 bases spanning the gap. CDR3: CAWGGDRTYEQYF. The CDR3 coding sequence is TGTGCCTGGGGCGGGGACCGAACCTACGAGCAGTACTTC.

The chain links TRBV9 to TRBJ2-5; 10 nucleotides match TRBD1. Germline-derived CDR1 and CDR2 are SGDLS and YYNGEE. This CDR3 has 16 amino acids. With V trimmed by 2 bases and J by 2 bases, 6 bases remained unmatched. The CDR3 protein is CASSVRDRGAQETQYF. In DNA, the CDR3 is TGTGCCAGCAGCGTCCGGGACAGGGGTGCTCAAGAGACCCAGTACTTC.

This chain links TRBV9 with TRBJ1-3, with D perhaps TRBD1 (5 bases). CDR1 and CDR2 (germline): SGDLS, YYNGEE. CDR3 length equals 14 residues. V was cut by 3 bases and J by 6 bases, with 13 bases left in between. The CDR3 here is CASSEPGTVNTIYF. The CDR3 bases are TGTGCCAGCAGCGAGCCCGGGACTGTAAACACCATATATTTT.

The chain employs TRBV27 and TRBJ2-3; D perhaps matches TRBD2 (6 bases). The ends were cut back, 3 bases at V and 4 bases at J, with 20 bases in the middle. Germline assignment: CDR1 MNHEY and CDR2 SMNVEV (reference sequence). CDR3 length: 17 residues. The CDR3 here is CASSFRGGRLDPDTQYF. Here the CDR3 DNA reads TGTGCCAGCAGTTTCAGAGGAGGGAGGTTAGACCCAGATACGCAGTATTTT.

The chain recombines TRBV10-1 with TRBJ1-1; tentative D call: TRBD1 (5 bases). The CDR3 spans 13 residues. V was clipped by 6 bases and J by 1 base, with 9 bases between them. Germline V gives CDR1 WNHNN, CDR2 SYGVQD (reference sequence). CDR3: CASRDDRNTEAFF. The CDR3 DNA follows: TGCGCCAGCAGGGATGACAGGAACACTGAAGCTTTCTTT.

V usage is TRBV10-3 and J usage is TRBJ1-2, with D tentatively TRBD1 (6 bases). V was cut by 7 bases and J by 0 bases, with 9 bases left in between. This CDR3 region has 13 residues. Germline-derived CDR1 and CDR2 are ENHRY and SYGVKD. The CDR3 coding sequence is TGTGCCATCACGGGGGCGACTAACTATGGCTACACCTTC. It translates to CAITGATNYGYTF.

The V and J genes are TRBV27 and TRBJ2-7; TRBD2 matches at 9 bases. V lost 3 bases, J lost 5 bases, and 5 bases stayed unmatched. The germline gives CDR1 MNHEY, CDR2 SMNVEV (reference sequence). This CDR3 spans 14 amino acids. CDR3 bases: TGTGCCAGCAGTTTGCTAGCGGGATTTAACGAGCAGTACTTC. Translation gives CASSLLAGFNEQYF.

The V and J genes are TRBV29-1 and TRBJ1-4; D unresolved. The CDR3 length is 13 residues. V dropped 5 bases and J dropped 0 bases, with 7 bases sitting between them. Germline CDR1 reads SQVTM; CDR2 reads ANQGSEA. Written as DNA, the CDR3 is TGCAGCGTTAAACAAGCAACTAATGAAAAACTGTTTTTT. This sequence encodes CSVKQATNEKLFF.

The V and J genes are TRBV14 and TRBJ2-2, with D unresolved. The germline V gene has CDR1 SGHDN and CDR2 FVKESK. Trimming removed 10 bases at V and 1 base at J, with 10 bases between. This CDR3 is 13 amino acids long. The CDR3 DNA sequence: TGTGCCACCGGGCCGCAGAACACCGGGGAGCTGTTTTTT. It yields the protein CATGPQNTGELFF.

The chain links TRBV5-1 to TRBJ2-3, with 14 bases identical to TRBD2. V dropped 3 bases and J dropped 1; count of bases not matched to a gene: 10. This CDR3 comprises 19 residues. Germline assignment: CDR1 SGHRS and CDR2 YFSETQ. This CDR3 is CASSSSGTSGREGTDTQYF. The CDR3 coding sequence is TGCGCCAGCAGCTCATCCGGGACTAGCGGGAGAGAGGGCACAGATACGCAGTATTTT. The complete variable domain, with remaining parts taken from reference TRBV5-1 and TRBJ2-3, reads KAGVTQTPRYLIKTRGQQVTLSCSPISGHRSVSWYQQTPGQGLQFLFEYFSETQRNKGNFPGRFSGRQFSNSRSEMNVSTLELGDSALYLCASSSSGTSGREGTDTQYFGPGTRLTVL.

The chain has TRBV4-1 and TRBJ2-2, with a possible D match to TRBD1 (5 bases). The V end was cut by 2 bases, the J end by 0 bases, with 10 bases between. The germline V gene encodes CDR1 MGHRA and CDR2 YSYEKL. The length of the CDR3 is 16 residues. The CDR3 is CASSQRTGSNTGELFF. CDR3 coding DNA: TGCGCCAGCAGCCAAAGAACAGGCTCGAACACCGGGGAGCTGTTTTTT.

The CDR3 loop reads CASSREGSYGYTF. The CDR3, as DNA: TGTGCCAGCAGCCGCGAGGGGAGCTATGGCTACACCTTC. This chain links TRBV27 with TRBJ1-2; possible D gene TRBD1, 5 bases. Trimming left V 6 bases short and J 4 bases short, with 12 bases between. The germline gives CDR1 MNHEY, CDR2 SMNVEV (reference sequence). The CDR3 is 13 residues long.

The gene calls are TRBV4-1 and TRBJ2-5, with 7 positions matching TRBD1. With V trimmed by 5 bases and J by 6 bases, 9 bases remained unmatched. CDR3 length equals 14 residues. From germline, CDR1 is MGHRA and CDR2 YSYEKL. CDR3 loop: CASSVRDSLKTQYF. The CDR3, as DNA: TGCGCCAGCAGCGTTAGGGACAGCTTGAAGACCCAGTACTTC.

The chain recombines TRBV2 with TRBJ2-7; the D is unclear. The CDR3 length is 13 residues. V was cut by 8 bases and J by 0 bases, with 11 bases left in between. Germline V gene lookup returns CDR1 SNHLY and CDR2 FYNNEI. CDR3 region: CASLRTDSYEQYF. The CDR3 coding sequence is TGTGCCAGCTTACGAACTGACTCCTACGAGCAGTACTTC.

The rearrangement links TRBV19 to TRBJ2-6; D unclear. The germline gives CDR1 LNHDA, CDR2 SQIVND (reference sequence). The V end was cut by 8 bases, the J end by 3 bases, with 8 bases between. The CDR3 loop spans 13 amino acids. CDR3 loop: CASAQNGANVLTF. DNA for the CDR3: TGTGCCAGTGCACAGAATGGGGCCAACGTCCTGACTTTC.